These T cell receptor beta chains were read from a single sample in a study of follicular helper T cells after annual influenza vaccination. TCRdb keeps only in-frame clones here, not all; method: immunoSEQ multiplex PCR. The sample gives roughly 10,000 clones, around four fifths of which show up once; about 3% is in the top ten. The sequencing here drew on CXCR5+ CD38- circulating T follicular helper cells from blood, taken on the day of influenza vaccination. The receptors stem from an adult who received the influenza vaccine. The CDR3 runs from the conserved cysteine through the conserved F or W. A D gene is named only where the DNA matches it firmly. The size of a clone is reported for some rows only, either as once, few or many, or as a class for expanded clones.

CDR3 length | J gene | V gene | D gene | clone size | CDR3 DNA | CDR3 protein
14 | TRBJ2-3 | TRBV7-2 | . | . | TGTGCCAGCAGCTTAGAGACTAGCACAGATACGCAGTATTTT | CASSLETSTDTQYF
12 | TRBJ1-2 | TRBV6-1 | . | few | TGTGCCAGCAGTGAAACTAGATATGGCTACACCTTC | CASSETRYGYTF
15 | TRBJ2-1 | TRBV2 | TRBD2 | once | TGTGCCAGCAGTACGGGACTAGCGGCCTACAATGAGCAGTTCTTC | CASSTGLAAYNEQFF
16 | TRBJ2-5 | TRBV4-3 | . | . | TGCGCCAGCAGCCAAGCGTATGGTAGCACAAGCGAGACCCAGTACTTC | CASSQAYGSTSETQYF
13 | TRBJ2-3 | TRBV5-6 | . | . | TGTGCCAGCAGTCTTACCTTCACAGATACGCAGTATTTT | CASSLTFTDTQYF
12 | TRBJ2-1 | TRBV7-2 | . | . | TGTGCCAGCAGCCGATCGTACGGTGAGCAGTTCTTC | CASSRSYGEQFF
12 | TRBJ2-3 | TRBV18 | . | . | TGTGCCAGCTCACGGGGGTCAGATACGCAGTATTTT | CASSRGSDTQYF
15 | TRBJ1-2 | TRBV19 | TRBD1 | . | TGTGCCAGTAGTAACAGGGGGGGAAGAAACTATGGCTACACCTTC | CASSNRGGRNYGYTF
15 | TRBJ1-3 | TRBV7-7 | . | . | TGTGCTAGCAGCCTCGCCGGGACACTCCAGGACACCATATATTTT | CASSLAGTLQDTIYF
13 | TRBJ2-5 | TRBV18 | TRBD1 | . | TGTGCCAGCCAAGAGCCAGGGGGAGAGACCCAGTACTTC | CASQEPGGETQYF
16 | TRBJ2-5 | TRBV6-5 | TRBD2 | . | TGTGCCAGCAGTTACGTTGGACTAGCGGCACAAGAGACCCAGTACTTC | CASSYVGLAAQETQYF
15 | TRBJ2-1 | TRBV28 | TRBD2 | . | TGTGCCAGCAGTTTAGTGACTAGCGGGCGTGATGAGCAGTTCTTC | CASSLVTSGRDEQFF
12 | TRBJ2-5 | TRBV6-6 | . | . | TGTGCCAGCAGAGCCGGGCCTGAGACCCAGTACTTC | CASRAGPETQYF
14 | TRBJ2-7 | TRBV6-5 | TRBD2 | few | TGTGCCAGCATGGCTAATAGCGGGGGTGGCGAGCAGTACTTC | CASMANSGGGEQYF
14 | TRBJ2-5 | TRBV5-1 | . | . | TGCGCCAGCAGCTGGGGGCAGGGCCGAGAGACCCAGTACTTC | CASSWGQGRETQYF
14 | TRBJ2-2 | TRBV30 | . | . | TGTGCCTGGAGTTTCGCAGGGAAGTCCGGGGAGCTGTTTTTT | CAWSFAGKSGELFF
12 | TRBJ1-5 | TRBV6-6 | TRBD1 | . | TGTGCCAGCATCGGGACAGTTCAGCCCCAGCATTTT | CASIGTVQPQHF
16 | TRBJ2-5 | TRBV5-4 | TRBD2 | . | TGTGCCAGCAGCCGAAAACTAGCGGGAGCCACGGAGACCCAGTACTTC | CASSRKLAGATETQYF
11 | TRBJ2-7 | TRBV28 | . | . | TGTGCCAGCAGGGGGCGTTACGAGCAGTACTTC | CASRGRYEQYF
14 | TRBJ2-1 | TRBV7-2 | . | . | TGTGCCAGCAGCTTAGGTAGTTTCAGTGATGAGCAGTTCTTC | CASSLGSFSDEQFF
13 | TRBJ1-6 | TRBV28 | . | . | TGTGCCAGCAGGGCTGAGGGGGATCCACCCCTCCACTTT | CASRAEGDPPLHF
16 | TRBJ2-2 | TRBV2 | TRBD2 | . | TGTGCCAGCAGACCGGGACTAGCGGCGAACACCGGGGAGCTGTTTTTT | CASRPGLAANTGELFF
14 | TRBJ1-1 | TRBV6-1 | . | . | TGTGCCAGCAGTGACCTCGGGGGCGACACTGAAGCTTTCTTT | CASSDLGGDTEAFF
19 | TRBJ2-3 | TRBV28 | TRBD2 | . | TGTGCCAGCTATCAGCGGGCTAGCGGGGGGGTTTTTAGCACAGATACGCAGTATTTT | CASYQRASGGVFSTDTQYF
14 | TRBJ2-5 | TRBV29-1 | . | . | TGCAGCGTTTTTGGCAGGGGCTCGCAAGAGACCCAGTACTTC | CSVFGRGSQETQYF
15 | TRBJ1-4 | TRBV28 | . | . | TGTGCCAGCAGTAACCCCGCAGTAGGAAGTGAAAAACTGTTTTTT | CASSNPAVGSEKLFF
14 | TRBJ1-1 | TRBV14 | TRBD1 | few | TGTGCCAGCAGCGGACAGGGCGGTGGCGCTGAAGCTTTCTTT | CASSGQGGGAEAFF
15 | TRBJ2-1 | TRBV28 | TRBD1 | . | TGTGCCAGCAGTTCCTCCGGGACAGGGCTCAATGAGCAGTTCTTC | CASSSSGTGLNEQFF
15 | TRBJ2-1 | TRBV4-3 | TRBD2 | once | TGCGCCAGCAGCCAAGAAGGCGCGGGAGGGGGCGAGCAGTTCTTC | CASSQEGAGGGEQFF
12 | TRBJ1-3 | TRBV18 | . | . | TGTGCCAGCTCACCAGTAGAAGACACCATATATTTT | CASSPVEDTIYF
17 | TRBJ1-3 | TRBV7-9 | . | once | TGTGCCAGCAGCTTAGCTAGGCGGCCGAGTACTGGAAACACCATATATTTT | CASSLARRPSTGNTIYF
13 | TRBJ1-4 | TRBV18 | TRBD1 | . | TGTGCCAGCTCACTAGGGACAGGCGAAAAACTGTTTTTT | CASSLGTGEKLFF
15 | TRBJ2-5 | TRBV5-4 | TRBD2 | . | TGTGCCAGCAGCTATCCTAGCGGGGGGGCGGAGACCCAGTACTTC | CASSYPSGGAETQYF
16 | TRBJ2-2 | TRBV7-7 | TRBD1 | once | TGTGCCAGCAGCATCGGGACAGGGGCAAACACCGGGGAGCTGTTTTTT | CASSIGTGANTGELFF
17 | TRBJ2-3 | TRBV5-4 | TRBD2 | . | TGTGCCAGCAGCACAAGACTAGCGGGAGCGAGCACAGATACGCAGTATTTT | CASSTRLAGASTDTQYF
17 | TRBJ2-7 | TRBV15 | . | . | TGTGCCACCAGCAGAGAATCTGTGTCAGGGGTAACCTACGAGCAGTACTTC | CATSRESVSGVTYEQYF
16 | TRBJ2-2 | TRBV19 | TRBD2 | . | TGTGCCAGTAGTATGACTAGCGGGGGTAACACCGGGGAGCTGTTTTTT | CASSMTSGGNTGELFF
12 | TRBJ2-1 | TRBV2 | TRBD2 | . | TGTGCCAGCCGGACTAGCGGGGGCCAGCAGTTCTTC | CASRTSGGQQFF
13 | TRBJ1-5 | TRBV15 | . | . | TGTGCCACCAGCAGAGGAAGCAATCAGCCCCAGCATTTT | CATSRGSNQPQHF
15 | TRBJ2-3 | TRBV10-1 | TRBD1 | . | TGCGCCAGCAGTGAGTCAATGACAGGGTCAGATACGCAGTATTTT | CASSESMTGSDTQYF
15 | TRBJ2-6 | TRBV9 | . | . | TGTGCCAGCAGCGGAGTTTTCTCTGGGGCCAACGTCCTGACTTTC | CASSGVFSGANVLTF
15 | TRBJ2-3 | TRBV11-2 | TRBD2 | . | TGTGCCAGCAGCCCAAGTCTAGCGGGGATAGATACGCAGTATTTT | CASSPSLAGIDTQYF